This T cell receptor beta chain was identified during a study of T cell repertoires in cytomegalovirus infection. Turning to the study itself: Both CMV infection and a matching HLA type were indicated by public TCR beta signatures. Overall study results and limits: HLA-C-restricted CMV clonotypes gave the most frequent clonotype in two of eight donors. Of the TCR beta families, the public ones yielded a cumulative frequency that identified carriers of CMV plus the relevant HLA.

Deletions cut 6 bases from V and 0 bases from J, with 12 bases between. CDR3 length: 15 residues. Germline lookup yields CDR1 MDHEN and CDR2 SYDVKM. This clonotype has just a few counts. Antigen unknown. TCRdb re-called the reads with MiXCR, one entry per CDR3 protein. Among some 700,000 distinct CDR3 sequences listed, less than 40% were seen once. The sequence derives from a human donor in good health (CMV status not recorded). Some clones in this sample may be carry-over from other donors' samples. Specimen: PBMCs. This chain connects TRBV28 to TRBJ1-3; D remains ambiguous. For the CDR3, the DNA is TGTGCCAGCAGCTTACAGTTAGTCTCTGGAAACACCATATATTTT. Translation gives CASSLQLVSGNTIYF.